This TCR beta chain emerged from a study of regulatory and conventional T cells in RAG deficiency. Points from the study as a whole: In Omenn syndrome, Treg and Tconv repertoires overlapped >85%. Omenn CD25-high CD127-low cells may be activated cells, not true Tregs. Treg unique TCR beta sequences were 90 to 100-fold fewer in Omenn syndrome and CID/AS patients than controls.

The sorted regulatory T cells were CD4+, CD25-high and CD127-low, with genomic DNA sequenced. Germline V lookup: CDR1 SGHAT, CDR2 FQNNGV. Trimming cost V 1 base and J 4 bases; bases outside gene matches: 10. The CDR3 spans 17 residues. Some clones are missing from TCRdb's copy, which holds only in-frame ones; the method was immunoSEQ multiplex PCR. Of 20,000 or so clones in the sample, roughly 87% are singletons; the top ten hold 1.4%. On this clone: Its target is unknown.

These data were also filed under a second study, of regulatory T cells. According to that study: Amplification used 52 TRBV primers and 13 TRBJ primers. Regulatory T cells showed the strongest V-J pair restriction and V/J gene skewing among patient repertoires.

The sample comprised Tregs sorted from blood. J is TRBJ2-7 and V is TRBV11-2; 10 bases map to TRBD1. This receptor was taken from a human donor in good health. The CDR3: CASSLGARDRGRYEQYF. The CDR3 bases are TGTGCCAGCAGCTTAGGAGCTCGGGACAGGGGTAGGTACGAGCAGTACTTC. Drawing the rest from reference TRBV11-2 and TRBJ2-7, the complete variable domain is EAGVAQSPRYKIIEKRQSVAFWCNPISGHATLYWYQQILGQGPKLLIQFQNNGVVDDSQLPKDRFSAERLKGVDSTLKIQPAKLEDSAVYLCASSLGARDRGRYEQYFGPGTRLTVT.